The sequence of this T cell receptor beta chain was determined in a study of identifying expanded T cells in peripheral blood. Measured with immunoSEQ multiplex PCR; TCRdb has only the in-frame clones, and not every one. The sample lists about 100,000 clones, approximately 88% occurring once. As concerns this clone: The antigen is undetermined.

Germline V gene lookup returns CDR1 KGHSH and CDR2 LQKENI. CDR3 length equals 16 residues. V shed 2 bases, J shed 4 bases, and the junction held 9 bases outside the gene matches. General study points: Clone count variance between roughly 2-week samples rose with total template count. Over approximately two and four weeks, about 15 and 19 clones changed, versus approximately 1.1 between replicates.

This chain uses TRBV18 with TRBJ1-2; 8 nucleotides agree with TRBD1. The clonotype originates from a person between 18 and 75 years old in good health. The sequenced material came from blood. Written as DNA, the CDR3 is TGTGCCAGCTCACCAAAATCCCTAACAGGGGGCTATGGCTACACCTTC. Its protein product is CASSPKSLTGGYGYTF.